This T cell receptor beta chain appears in the sequencing data of a study of monozygotic twins with inflammatory bowel disease. This CDR3 comprises 15 residues. TCR libraries each used 3,500 to 4,000 ng of total RNA. TCRdb derives one entry per CDR3 protein from the 5' RACE reads, leaving out DNA. Its table lists over 150,000 distinct CDR3 sequences. The chain couples TRBV12-3 or TRBV12-4 to TRBJ2-6. The source of this sequence is a human donor with ulcerative colitis or Crohn's disease, or a healthy co-twin of an affected twin (not recorded which). What was sequenced was blood. The CDR3 sequence: CASSLPRSGANVLTF.